A single sample is the source of the 30 T cell receptor beta chains below, sequenced in a study of blood T cell repertoires in COVID-19. Assay: immunoSEQ multiplex PCR; the TCRdb copy retains only in-frame clones and omits some. Of about 170,000 clones in the sample, approximately 80% were seen once. The sequenced sample consisted of peripheral blood. The receptors originated from a woman older than 75 with active or convalescent COVID-19.

The J gene is TRBJ1-1, the V gene TRBV19, with D tentatively TRBD1 (5 bases). V dropped 4 bases and J dropped 4 bases, with 22 bases sitting between them. Per germline, CDR1 LNHDA and CDR2 SQIVND (reference sequence). This CDR3 has 17 amino acids. CDR3 DNA: TGTGCCAGTAGTAAATCCGGATTTGGGGGAGGTCGCACTGAAGCTTTCTTT. Its translation is CASSKSGFGGGRTEAFF.

The chain joins TRBV6-5 to TRBJ1-1, with D perhaps matching TRBD1 (5 bases). Germline V gene data show CDR1 as MNHEY and CDR2 as SVGAGI. This CDR3 region has 13 residues. The V gene lost 2 bases and the J gene lost 6 bases, with 10 bases spanning the gap. The CDR3 protein is CASSYGWGAEAFF. DNA of the CDR3: TGTGCCAGCAGTTACGGTTGGGGGGCTGAAGCTTTCTTT.

The CDR3 DNA reads as TGTGCCAGCAGTTTAGAGGTACAAGGCTACACCTTC. This codes for CASSLEVQGYTF. The chain recombines TRBV28 with TRBJ1-2; D is ambiguous. The V gene's germline CDR1 is MDHEN and CDR2 SYDVKM. V was shortened by 2 bases and J by 8 bases, with 9 bases between the two germline ends. The length of the CDR3 is 12 residues.

The chain combines TRBV3-1 (or the pseudogene TRBV3-2) with TRBJ2-7; the D gene is possibly TRBD2 (6 bases). This CDR3 is built from 14 residues. Germline CDR1 reads LGHDT; CDR2 reads YNNKEL (reference sequence). Trimming pared 4 bases from V and 3 bases from J, leaving 13 bases between. CDR3 sequence (DNA): TGTGCCAGCAGCCGAGGGGTCGGGAGCTACGAGCAGTACTTC. Translating gives CASSRGVGSYEQYF.

The chain joins TRBV6-5 to TRBJ1-1; 7 bases are shared with TRBD1. The CDR3 consists of 13 residues. J gave up 3 bases and V 6 bases, and 4 bases lay outside the gene matches. CDR1 and CDR2 from the germline V gene are MNHEY and SVGAGI. The CDR3 loop reads CASREGAYTEAFF. CDR3 DNA sequence: TGTGCCAGCAGGGAGGGGGCATACACTGAAGCTTTCTTT.

V usage is TRBV4-2 and J usage is TRBJ2-5, with D possibly being TRBD1 (5 bases). Germline CDR1 LGHNA, CDR2 YNFKEQ. With 4 bases removed from V and 5 bases from J, the gap between germline ends came to 14 bases. There are 14 residues in the CDR3. This chain's CDR3 is CASSPMTPGETQYF. The CDR3 DNA is TGTGCCAGCAGCCCCATGACTCCAGGGGAGACCCAGTACTTC.

The chain is built from TRBV9 and TRBJ1-1, with D maybe TRBD1 (5 bases). The CDR3 is 15 amino acids. Trimming pared 3 bases from V and 0 bases from J, leaving 12 bases between. In germline, CDR1 is SGDLS, CDR2 YYNGEE. CDR3 sequence (DNA): TGTGCCAGCAGCGCGGCCGGACACATGAACACTGAAGCTTTCTTT. This codes for CASSAAGHMNTEAFF.

This chain's CDR3 is CASSYTGGVYNSPLHF. As DNA, the CDR3 is TGTGCCAGCAGTTATACAGGGGGCGTCTATAATTCACCCCTCCACTTT. V and J are TRBV6-5 and TRBJ1-6; 9 bases map to TRBD1. V gave up 3 bases and J gave up 3 bases; unmatched junction bases: 3. This CDR3 comprises 16 residues. Germline lookup yields CDR1 MNHEY and CDR2 SVGAGI.

The V and J genes are TRBV19 and TRBJ2-6; tentatively, D is TRBD1 (6 bases). Trimming left V 6 bases short and J 0 bases short, with 9 bases between. The CDR3 totals 15 residues. The V gene's germline CDR1 is LNHDA and CDR2 SQIVND (reference sequence). The CDR3 sequence is CASSRGSSGANVLTF. CDR3 DNA sequence: TGTGCCAGTAGCAGGGGAAGCTCTGGGGCCAACGTCCTGACTTTC.

This chain joins TRBV9 and TRBJ1-4; the D is unclear. Germline V CDR1 and CDR2: SGDLS, YYNGEE. This CDR3 comprises 15 residues. The V end was cut by 3 bases, the J end by 4 bases, with 13 bases between. The CDR3 nucleotides read TGTGCCAGCAGCGAGTCCTCTCTCTATAATGAAAAACTGTTTTTT. Amino acids: CASSESSLYNEKLFF.

V gene TRBV4-3 combines with J gene TRBJ2-1; weak D call: TRBD2 (5 bases). This CDR3 contains 17 residues. Germline V gives CDR1 LGHNA, CDR2 YSLEER. V was trimmed by 4 bases and J by 0 bases, leaving 16 bases between them. The CDR3 DNA reads as TGCGCCAGCAGCCGCCCAACGGACTTGAGCTCCTACAATGAGCAGTTCTTC. Encoded protein: CASSRPTDLSSYNEQFF.

This clone showed up just once. V gene TRBV19 combines with J gene TRBJ1-4; D is possibly TRBD1 (5 bases). Germline CDR1 and CDR2: LNHDA and SQIVND (reference sequence). The CDR3 has 15 residues. V dropped 5 bases and J dropped 0 bases, with 10 bases sitting between them. Written as DNA, the CDR3 is TGTGCCAGTAGTGACAGCACTGCAACTAATGAAAAACTGTTTTTT. Its protein is CASSDSTATNEKLFF.

The chain has TRBV5-1 and TRBJ2-2; 8 nucleotides agree with TRBD1. The CDR3 extends over 15 amino acids. V was pared by 4 bases and J by 3 bases, with 5 bases of the junction left unmatched. Germline V CDR1 and CDR2: SGHRS, YFSETQ. For the CDR3, the DNA is TGCGCCAGCAGCCCCGGACAGGGCGACACCGGGGAGCTGTTTTTT. The encoded protein is CASSPGQGDTGELFF.

The chain carries TRBV15 and TRBJ2-5, with D possibly TRBD1 on 5 matching bases. In germline, CDR1 is LNHNV, CDR2 YYDKDF (reference sequence). The CDR3 loop spans 13 amino acids. Trimming stripped 3 bases from V and 1 base from J, with 6 bases between. Here the CDR3 reads CATSRTVQETQYF. CDR3 coding DNA: TGTGCCACCAGCAGGACAGTCCAAGAGACCCAGTACTTC.

This chain connects TRBV27 to TRBJ2-7, with 7 bases lining up with TRBD1. Looked up from germline, CDR1 is MNHEY and CDR2 is SMNVEV (reference sequence). With V trimmed by 2 bases and J by 5 bases, 3 bases remained unmatched. This CDR3 region has 13 residues. The CDR3 is CASSLQTGDEQYF. The CDR3 DNA reads TGTGCCAGCAGTTTACAAACAGGGGACGAGCAGTACTTC.

The J gene is TRBJ1-2, the V gene TRBV11-2; 7 bases map to TRBD1. This CDR3 region has 16 residues. Trimming cost V 4 bases and J 3 bases; bases outside gene matches: 11. Germline V gene sequence: CDR1 SGHAT, CDR2 FQNNGV. The CDR3, as DNA: TGTGCCAGCAGCTCGGGGGGGAAAGGACAGGACTATGGCTACACCTTC. This translates into CASSSGGKGQDYGYTF.

The DNA for the CDR3 is TGTGCCATCAGTGAGTCTAACAGGGACTATGGCTACACCTTC. Amino acid sequence: CAISESNRDYGYTF. J is TRBJ1-2 and V is TRBV10-3; D perhaps matches TRBD1 (6 bases). The CDR3 consists of 14 residues. With 0 bases removed from V and 3 bases from J, the gap between germline ends came to 8 bases. Germline loops: CDR1 ENHRY, CDR2 SYGVKD.

This clone was counted only a few times. This chain joins TRBV6-5 and TRBJ2-1; D gene uncertain. The germline V gene encodes CDR1 MNHEY and CDR2 SVGAGI. The length of the CDR3 is 15 residues. V lost 4 bases to trimming and J lost 1 base, with 11 bases between them. The CDR3 DNA sequence: TGTGCCAGCAGTTTCGGCATGACATCCTACAATGAGCAGTTCTTC. Translated, it gives CASSFGMTSYNEQFF.

V is TRBV29-1 and J is TRBJ1-2; TRBD1 is a possible D gene (5 bases). V was cut by 3 bases and J by 6 bases, with 11 bases left in between. CDR1 is SQVTM, CDR2 ANQGSEA, per germline. The CDR3 runs 12 residues. CDR3: CSVDLGGDGYTF. CDR3 nucleotides: TGCAGCGTTGATCTGGGGGGGGATGGCTACACCTTC.

The CDR3 sequence is CASSQEWGRGYTEAFF. The DNA for the CDR3 is TGCGCCAGCAGCCAAGAATGGGGCAGGGGATACACTGAAGCTTTCTTT. The gene calls are TRBV4-1 and TRBJ1-1, with a weak D call TRBD1 (6 bases). CDR3 length equals 16 residues. V was clipped by 0 bases and J by 3 bases, with 14 bases between them. The germline V gene has CDR1 MGHRA and CDR2 YSYEKL.

The V call is TRBV10-3, the J call TRBJ1-6; 8 bases align to TRBD1. Germline-derived CDR1 and CDR2 are ENHRY and SYGVKD. The trim removed 6 bases at V and 7 bases at J, leaving 8 bases unmatched. This CDR3 is 15 amino acids long. CDR3 bases: TGTGCCATCAGGGACTTGACAGGGGAGAATTCACCCCTCCACTTT. Amino acid sequence: CAIRDLTGENSPLHF.

The count of this clone is one. V and J are TRBV7-9 and TRBJ2-2, with 12 bases fitting TRBD2. In germline, CDR1 is SEHNR, CDR2 FQNEAQ (reference sequence). The CDR3 spans 16 residues. J was trimmed by 7 bases and V by 6 bases; bases with no gene match: 9. This CDR3 reads CASRETSGGSVGELFF. CDR3 DNA sequence: TGTGCCAGCAGGGAGACTAGCGGGGGCTCTGTCGGGGAGCTGTTTTTT.

In this sample, this clone turned up once. The chain uses TRBV7-2 and TRBJ2-7, with TRBD2 as a possible D gene (7 bases). CDR1 and CDR2 from the germline V gene are SGHTA and FQGNSA. V lost 1 base and J lost 4, with 17 bases in between. This CDR3 is built from 16 residues. The CDR3 is CASSLERGGGSYEQYF. Here the CDR3 DNA reads TGTGCCAGCAGCTTAGAAAGGGGGGGAGGTAGTTACGAGCAGTACTTC.

The rearrangement uses TRBV9 and TRBJ1-3; 9 bases fit TRBD1. CDR3 length: 17 residues. J gave up 0 bases and V 0 bases, and 4 bases lay outside the gene matches. Looked up from germline, CDR1 is SGDLS and CDR2 is YYNGEE. The CDR3 region is CASSVEQGANSGNTIYF. The CDR3, as DNA: TGTGCCAGCAGCGTAGAACAGGGGGCTAACTCTGGAAACACCATATATTTT. The full variable domain, in which reference TRBV9 and TRBJ1-3 provide the parts outside the CDR3, is DSGVTQTPKHLITATGQRVTLRCSPRSGDLSVYWYQQSLDQGLQFLIQYYNGEERAKGNILERFSAQQFPDLHSELNLSSLELGDSALYFCASSVEQGANSGNTIYFGEGSWLTVV.

This sequence joins TRBV2 and TRBJ1-3; D perhaps matches TRBD1 (5 bases). Germline values: CDR1 SNHLY, CDR2 FYNNEI. This CDR3 spans 16 amino acids. The V gene lost 6 bases and the J gene lost 0 bases, with 15 bases spanning the gap. Here the CDR3 reads CASRLQAPSSGNTIYF. In nucleotides, the CDR3 is TGTGCCAGCAGATTACAGGCCCCAAGCTCTGGAAACACCATATATTTT.

This rearrangement joins TRBV6-4 to TRBJ2-3; D is possibly TRBD2 (5 bases). With 4 bases removed from V and 2 bases from J, the gap between germline ends came to 10 bases. Germline loops: CDR1 MRHNA, CDR2 SNTAGT. CDR3 size: 14 residues. This CDR3 reads CASSAGDDTDTQYF. CDR3 nucleotides: TGTGCCAGCAGTGCCGGGGATGACACAGATACGCAGTATTTT.

The chain has TRBV7-3 and TRBJ2-5, with 9 positions matching TRBD2. The V and J ends lost 5 bases and 5 bases, in that order; junction bases with no gene match: 12. CDR3 length: 16 amino acids. Germline CDR1 SGHTA, CDR2 FQGTGA. The CDR3: CASSPRGAGGPETQYF. CDR3 coding DNA: TGTGCCAGCAGCCCCAGGGGGGCGGGGGGGCCGGAGACCCAGTACTTC.

The rearrangement uses TRBV10-3 and TRBJ2-2; D is ambiguous. The CDR3 covers 13 residues. V was pared by 10 bases and J by 1 base, with 10 bases between. Per germline, CDR1 ENHRY and CDR2 SYGVKD. The CDR3 DNA sequence: TGTGCCAGCCGCCTCGGGAACACCGGGGAGCTGTTTTTT. This gives the protein CASRLGNTGELFF.

The V gene is TRBV7-9, the J gene TRBJ1-1; TRBD1 matches at 7 bases. This CDR3 is built from 13 residues. V dropped 6 bases and J dropped 8; count of bases not matched to a gene: 9. Germline V gene data show CDR1 as SEHNR and CDR2 as FQNEAQ (reference sequence). CDR3 nucleotide sequence: TGTGCCAGCAGTTACTACCGACAGGGCGAAGCTTTCTTT. It is translated as CASSYYRQGEAFF.

This clone was observed at least ten times. This chain joins TRBV3-1 (or the pseudogene TRBV3-2) and TRBJ2-3; TRBD2 matches 7 bases. The CDR3 is 15 amino acids. The V gene's germline CDR1 is LGHDT and CDR2 YNNKEL (reference sequence). Losses at the gene ends were 3 bases for V and 6 bases for J; bases not matched to a gene: 9. The CDR3 reads CASSQGAGLVDTQYF. The CDR3 nucleotides are TGTGCCAGCAGCCAGGGAGCGGGGCTGGTGGATACGCAGTATTTT.